The present entry profiles one T cell receptor beta chain with its context. This sample is drawn from a study of T cells of healthy individuals. TCRdb independently ran MiXCR on the 5' RACE reads; one entry per CDR3 protein. The data contain around 63,000 distinct CDR3 sequences, around 16% of them singletons. The V and J ends lost 5 bases and 6 bases respectively, with 9 bases between them. Germline CDR1 SGHAT, CDR2 FQNNGV. The CDR3 sequence is 12 residues long. The TCR originated in a human donor in good health. The chain joins TRBV11-2 to TRBJ2-3; no definite D call. The CDR3 DNA reads TGTGCCAGCAGCGGCCCTGGGGATACGCAGTATTTT. This translates into CASSGPGDTQYF.